The sample holds one count of the clone carrying this T cell receptor beta chain. Treatment defined: oral pan-JAK inhibitor, 5-10 mg twice daily. This sample is drawn from a study of CD8+ T cells in alopecia areata. Germline-derived CDR1 and CDR2 are MNHEY and SVGAGI. After removal of 5 bases from V and 4 bases from J, the junction contained 5 bases not matched to a gene. The CDR3 length is 14 residues. cDNA prepared by RNA extraction and subsequent reverse transcription served as the template for sequencing. Method: immunoSEQ multiplex PCR; TCRdb's copy keeps in-frame clones and lacks some. Among around 270,000 clones, more than 45% were seen once, and the ten largest hold more than 1.5%.

Material: CD4+ T cells sorted from blood, obtained at week 24, from a patient treated with tofacitinib. The chain links TRBV6-5 to TRBJ2-5; the match to TRBD1 covers 9 bases. This clonotype was obtained from a human donor with alopecia areata. CDR3 DNA sequence: TGTGCCAGCAGTACTGGGACAGGGAGAGAGACCCAGTACTTC. Translation: CASSTGTGRETQYF.